A single T cell receptor (beta chain) is shown here with its context. Its antigen is currently unknown. Germline CDR1 and CDR2: SGHAT and FQNNGV. Trimming removed 5 bases from V and 5 bases from J; junction bases left unmatched: 9. CDR3 length: 16 amino acids. The sample originates from a study of metastatic and nonmetastatic thyroid tumors. In the study overall: Across peripheral blood and tumor or nodule tissue samples taken from malignant and benign thyroid patients, the repertoires were compared with one another.

All patients were untreated before thyroid surgery. TCRdb re-clonotyped the PCR reads through MiXCR. Among 23,000 or so clones listed, around 28% were seen once. Overall study results and limits: TCR beta diversity was reportedly significantly higher in malignant thyroid tumors than benign nodules, in blood and tumor.

Sequencing used blood. V and J are TRBV11-2 and TRBJ2-1; 10 bases line up with TRBD1. The TCR comes from a female donor with papillary thyroid cancer or a benign thyroid nodule (not recorded which). Some clones in this sample may be carry-over from other donors' samples. The CDR3 region has the DNA TGTGCCAGCAGCCGGAATTCCGGGACAGGGGACAATGAGCAGTTCTTC. Protein sequence: CASSRNSGTGDNEQFF.